Shown below are 20 T cell receptor beta chains from a single sample sequenced in a study of shared clonotypes between healthy human individuals. Data came from immunoSEQ multiplex PCR; TCRdb stores just in-frame clones and leaves some out. The sample contains hundreds of thousands of clones, around 73% of which appear only once. Sequenced: memory CD4+ T cells sorted from blood. Noted subset: CD45RA-negative fraction. The receptor set was obtained from a young woman in good health.

CDR3 DNA: TGTGCCAGCAGTGCCATTAGACTAGCGGGGACGAACACCGGGGAGCTGTTTTTT. Its protein is CASSAIRLAGTNTGELFF. The chain links TRBV6-1 to TRBJ2-2; TRBD2 matches at 11 bases. This CDR3 region has 18 residues. V lost 4 bases, J lost 0 bases, and 7 bases stayed unmatched. CDR1 is MNHNS and CDR2 is SASEGT in the germline V gene.

This clone was found once. The gene calls are TRBV11-2 and TRBJ1-1; D remains unclear. The CDR3 covers 16 residues. V shed 1 base and J shed 0 bases, with 12 bases lying between them. Germline V gives CDR1 SGHAT, CDR2 FQNNGV. CDR3: CASSLGRLIMNTEAFF. CDR3 nucleotide sequence: TGTGCCAGCAGCTTAGGGAGACTCATCATGAACACTGAAGCTTTCTTT.

The chain employs TRBV7-6 and TRBJ2-5; 7 bases are a match to TRBD2. This CDR3 spans 14 amino acids. CDR1 is SGHVS and CDR2 is FNYEAQ in the germline V gene. Trimming removed 5 bases from V and 5 bases from J; junction bases left unmatched: 8. CDR3 bases: TGTGCCAGCAGCCCTAGCGGTAGGCGGGAGACCCAGTACTTC. Amino acids: CASSPSGRRETQYF.

J is TRBJ2-7 and V is TRBV11-2, with D perhaps TRBD2 (5 bases). V was shortened by 5 bases and J by 6 bases, with 17 bases between the two germline ends. Germline V gene data show CDR1 as SGHAT and CDR2 as FQNNGV. The CDR3 consists of 14 residues. This CDR3 reads CASSLREDEREQYF. CDR3 in DNA: TGTGCCAGCAGCCTCCGGGAAGATGAGCGCGAGCAGTACTTC.

This sequence joins TRBV30 and TRBJ2-5; 7 nucleotides align to TRBD2. CDR1 and CDR2 from the germline V gene are GTSNPN and SVGIG (reference sequence). There are 11 residues in the CDR3. V shed 6 bases and J 7 bases; nucleotides not matched to a gene: 5. The CDR3 spells CACGGLLTQYF. The CDR3, as DNA: TGTGCCTGTGGGGGACTATTGACCCAGTACTTC. The full variable domain, in which reference TRBV30 and TRBJ2-5 provide the parts outside the CDR3, is SQTIHQWPATLVQPVGSPLSLECTVEGTSNPNLYWYRQAAGRGLQLLFYSVGIGQISSEVPQNLSASRPQDRQFILSSKKLLLSDSGFYLCACGGLLTQYFGPGTRLLVL.

The rearrangement links TRBV6-6 to TRBJ1-3, with 10 bases lining up with TRBD1. Germline CDR1 is MNHNY and CDR2 is SVGAGI (reference sequence). The CDR3 totals 15 residues. With 9 bases clipped from V and 4 bases from J, the junction kept 9 bases outside the gene matches. The CDR3 loop is CASRRDRGRGNTIYF. CDR3 DNA: TGTGCCAGTCGCCGGGACAGGGGTCGCGGAAACACCATATATTTT.

This clone was counted only a few times. The chain links TRBV7-8 to TRBJ1-5, with no clear D. This CDR3 comprises 16 residues. V was trimmed by 1 base and J by 3 bases, leaving 13 bases between them. Germline V CDR1 and CDR2: SGHVS, FQNEAQ. CDR3 loop: CASSLGGGLDNQPQHF. CDR3 bases: TGTGCCAGCAGCTTAGGTGGAGGGTTGGACAATCAGCCCCAGCATTTT.

The genes are TRBV6-5 and TRBJ1-4, with D hard to call. CDR1 and CDR2 from the germline V gene are MNHEY and SVGAGI. The CDR3 is 14 amino acids. V shed 6 bases and J shed 8 bases, with 16 bases lying between them. The CDR3 coding sequence is TGTGCCAGCAGCACCCAGGAATATAGAGAAAAACTGTTTTTT. Translated, it gives CASSTQEYREKLFF.

This chain uses TRBV7-8 with TRBJ1-5; D might be TRBD1 (6 bases). The CDR3 contains 17 residues. Trimming cost V 1 base and J 6 bases, with 19 bases left between them. Germline V gives CDR1 SGHVS, CDR2 FQNEAQ. DNA of the CDR3: TGTGCCAGCAGCTTAGGGACAGATTACTTAGCGGGTCAGCCCCAGCATTTT. This translates into CASSLGTDYLAGQPQHF. Drawing the rest from reference TRBV7-8 and TRBJ1-5, the complete variable domain is GAGVSQSPRYKVAKRGQDVALRCDPISGHVSLFWYQQALGQGPEFLTYFQNEAQLDKSGLPSDRFFAERPEGSVSTLKIQRTQQEDSAVYLCASSLGTDYLAGQPQHFGDGTRLSIL.

The chain joins TRBV30 to TRBJ2-1; 7 bases map to TRBD2. Trimming took 0 bases from V and 9 from J; bases not matched to a gene: 5. CDR3 length equals 13 residues. Germline V gene sequence: CDR1 GTSNPN, CDR2 SVGIG (reference sequence). This CDR3 reads CAWSVRGDAEQFF. The CDR3 DNA is TGTGCCTGGAGTGTACGGGGGGATGCTGAGCAGTTCTTC.

CDR3 protein: CASSVATGVSYEQYF. The CDR3 DNA sequence: TGTGCCAGCAGCGTTGCGACGGGGGTGTCCTACGAGCAGTACTTC. The chain carries TRBV9 and TRBJ2-7; D might be TRBD2 (6 bases). The V end lost 2 bases, the J end lost 1 base, and 13 bases lay between the germline ends. The germline V gene has CDR1 SGDLS and CDR2 YYNGEE. There are 15 residues in the CDR3.

The chain has TRBV28 and TRBJ2-1; D ambiguous. This CDR3 is 11 amino acids long. Germline CDR1 is MDHEN and CDR2 is SYDVKM. Deletions cut 3 bases from V and 9 bases from J, with 6 bases between. The CDR3 DNA sequence: TGTGCCAGCAGTTTGCGGTTTGAGCAGTTCTTC. Residues: CASSLRFEQFF.

This chain uses TRBV27 with TRBJ2-1; D gene ambiguous. V was shortened by 6 bases and J by 1 base, with 13 bases between the two germline ends. The germline V gene has CDR1 MNHEY and CDR2 SMNVEV (reference sequence). The CDR3 runs to 15 residues. The CDR3 DNA follows: TGTGCCAGCAGCCCAGGCAGTTCTTCCTACAATGAGCAGTTCTTC. Translated: CASSPGSSSYNEQFF.

This clone was seen a single time. V usage is TRBV28 and J usage is TRBJ2-5; D is unclear. Trimming removed 3 bases from V and 6 bases from J, with 8 bases in between. CDR3 length: 12 residues. CDR1 is MDHEN and CDR2 is SYDVKM in the germline V gene. Written as DNA, the CDR3 is TGTGCCAGCAGTTTTACCACGAAGACCCAGTACTTC. It is translated as CASSFTTKTQYF.

This clone was counted a few times. The rearrangement joins TRBV25-1 to TRBJ2-5, with 7 positions matching TRBD1. This CDR3 is built from 15 residues. V was pared by 6 bases and J by 2 bases, with 9 bases of the junction left unmatched. Per the germline V gene, CDR1 is MGHDK and CDR2 is SYGVNS. The CDR3 DNA sequence: TGTGCCAGCAGCCCCACTGACAGGGAACAAGAGACCCAGTACTTC. This sequence encodes CASSPTDREQETQYF. Complete variable domain (other parts from reference TRBV25-1 and TRBJ2-5): EADIYQTPRYLVIGTGKKITLECSQTMGHDKMYWYQQDPGMELHLIHYSYGVNSTEKGDLSSESTVSRIRTEHFPLTLESARPSHTSQYLCASSPTDREQETQYFGPGTRLLVL.

This clone occurred many times. The rearrangement uses TRBV11-2 and TRBJ1-1, with D uncertain. This CDR3 contains 12 residues. Between the trimmed V and J ends, which lost 4 bases and 6 bases, there was a span of 9 bases. CDR1 is SGHAT, CDR2 FQNNGV, per germline. This CDR3 is CASSSSLSEAFF. Here the CDR3 DNA reads TGTGCCAGCAGCTCCAGTTTATCTGAAGCTTTCTTT.

This chain uses TRBV19 with TRBJ2-5; 7 positions agree with TRBD2. The V gene end was trimmed by 3 bases and the J gene end by 5 bases; junction bases not matched to a gene: 6. Per the germline V gene, CDR1 is LNHDA and CDR2 is SQIVND (reference sequence). CDR3 length equals 14 residues. CDR3 bases: TGTGCCAGTAGTATGGCGGGAGTTAGGGAGACCCAGTACTTC. The encoded protein is CASSMAGVRETQYF.

V gene TRBV2 combines with J gene TRBJ2-5, with 7 bases fitting TRBD2. With 4 bases clipped from V and 3 bases from J, the junction kept 8 bases outside the gene matches. Germline CDR1 is SNHLY and CDR2 is FYNNEI. The CDR3 is 15 residues long. The CDR3 loop reads CASSGERGREETQYF. The CDR3 coding sequence is TGTGCCAGCAGTGGCGAGCGGGGAAGAGAAGAGACCCAGTACTTC.

This rearrangement joins TRBV5-4 to TRBJ2-5; D perhaps matches TRBD2 (6 bases). Trimming removed 4 bases from V and 1 base from J, with 14 bases in between. Per germline, CDR1 SGHNT and CDR2 YYREEE (reference sequence). This CDR3 region has 15 residues. The CDR3 sequence is CASSPAGGVQETQYF. Here the CDR3 DNA reads TGTGCCAGCAGCCCCGCTGGAGGGGTCCAAGAGACCCAGTACTTC.

The V call is TRBV28, the J call TRBJ1-1; tentatively, D is TRBD1 (6 bases). This CDR3 comprises 15 residues. CDR1 and CDR2 (germline): MDHEN, SYDVKM. V was clipped by 6 bases and J by 0 bases, with 14 bases between them. The CDR3 loop is CASRPQTGMNTEAFF. The CDR3 DNA is TGTGCCAGCAGACCCCAGACAGGCATGAACACTGAAGCTTTCTTT.